These 20 T cell receptor beta chains were sequenced from one sample in a study of cytomegalovirus exposure and HLA in healthy donors. PCR used 60 Vbeta primers and 13 Jbeta primers. This table comes from immunoSEQ multiplex PCR, and its TCRdb copy is limited to in-frame clones, with some not included. The table has roughly 82,000 clones, about 74% seen once; the top ten hold 6.2%. Sequencing was performed on PBMCs. Receptor source: a woman between 50 and 59 years old in good health and CMV-seropositive.

This clone came up once. The gene calls are TRBV30 and TRBJ1-3; D gene unclear. V was pared by 0 bases and J by 0 bases, with 9 bases between. The CDR3 is made up of 15 amino acids. The germline gives CDR1 GTSNPN, CDR2 SVGIG (reference sequence). The CDR3 spells CAWSVMGSSGNTIYF. The CDR3 nucleotides are TGTGCCTGGAGTGTAATGGGGAGCTCTGGAAACACCATATATTTT.

This clone came up once. The chain uses TRBV11-1 and TRBJ2-7; 8 bases fit TRBD1. Germline values: CDR1 SGHAT, CDR2 FQDESV (reference sequence). This CDR3 region has 14 residues. The V and J ends lost 5 bases and 3 bases, in that order; junction bases with no gene match: 6. The CDR3 bases are TGTGCCAGCAGCCTCGGGACAGGCCTCTACGAGCAGTACTTC. It specifies CASSLGTGLYEQYF.

This clone has only a few counts. The CDR3 coding sequence is TGTGCCAGTAGTATAGCAGGGGGAACTGAAGCTTTCTTT. It translates to CASSIAGGTEAFF. The chain joins TRBV19 to TRBJ1-1; 7 nucleotides agree with TRBD1. The CDR3 is made up of 13 amino acids. Germline loops: CDR1 LNHDA, CDR2 SQIVND (reference sequence). Trimming took 1 base from V and 5 from J; bases not matched to a gene: 1.

The chain is built from TRBV30 and TRBJ1-1; D remains ambiguous. Germline-derived CDR1 and CDR2 are GTSNPN and SVGIG (reference sequence). The CDR3 totals 11 residues. Trimming cost V 4 bases and J 1 base, with 4 bases left between them. CDR3 sequence: CAWKRNTEAFF. CDR3 DNA: TGTGCCTGGAAGAGGAACACTGAAGCTTTCTTT.

The V and J genes are TRBV6-5 and TRBJ1-4; no clear D gene. CDR3 length: 13 amino acids. The V gene's germline CDR1 is MNHEY and CDR2 SVGAGI. V lost 2 bases, J lost 6 bases, and 7 bases lay in between. CDR3 region: CASSYAEDEKLFF. DNA for the CDR3: TGTGCCAGCAGTTACGCGGAAGATGAAAAACTGTTTTTT.

This clone was picked up a small number of times. The chain is built from TRBV29-1 and TRBJ2-7; D is possibly TRBD1 (6 bases). Germline assignment: CDR1 SQVTM and CDR2 ANQGSEA. The CDR3 is made up of 12 amino acids. Trimming took 3 bases from V and 7 from J, leaving 13 bases between them. CDR3 sequence reads: CSVDVGQIEQYF. The CDR3 DNA sequence: TGCAGCGTTGACGTGGGACAAATAGAGCAGTACTTC.

The sample holds one count of this clone. J is TRBJ2-3 and V is TRBV7-9, with D possibly matching TRBD2 (6 bases). Germline CDR1 SEHNR, CDR2 FQNEAQ (reference sequence). The V end lost 3 bases, the J end lost 9 bases, and 16 bases lay between the germline ends. The length of the CDR3 is 14 residues. The CDR3 DNA follows: TGTGCCAGCAGCTTCCGCGGGGCCATCTGGACGCAGTATTTT. Protein: CASSFRGAIWTQYF.

V gene TRBV5-4 combines with J gene TRBJ1-3; 11 bases agree with TRBD1. Trimming removed 3 bases from V and 4 bases from J; junction bases left unmatched: 3. The CDR3 sequence is 15 residues long. Germline-derived CDR1 and CDR2 are SGHNT and YYREEE (reference sequence). The CDR3 reads CASSWTGGAGNTIYF. CDR3 DNA: TGTGCCAGCAGCTGGACAGGGGGCGCGGGAAACACCATATATTTT.

This clone was seen a handful of times. The CDR3 sequence is CASRILGNEQFF. CDR3 nucleotide sequence: TGTGCCAGCAGGATACTAGGGAATGAGCAGTTCTTC. The chain is built from TRBV2 and TRBJ2-1, with a weak D call TRBD2 (5 bases). The CDR3 runs to 12 residues. The V gene lost 6 bases and the J gene lost 7 bases, with 10 bases spanning the gap. CDR1 SNHLY and CDR2 FYNNEI come from the germline V gene.

This clone was detected only a few times. The CDR3 coding sequence is TGTGCCAGCAGTATCGGGACAGGGTATGGAAACACCATATATTTT. This sequence encodes CASSIGTGYGNTIYF. V is TRBV6-5 and J is TRBJ1-3; TRBD1 aligns across 9 bases. The V and J ends lost 5 bases and 3 bases, in that order; junction bases with no gene match: 5. The germline V gene encodes CDR1 MNHEY and CDR2 SVGAGI. CDR3 length: 15 amino acids.

The chain joins TRBV18 to TRBJ2-1; D unclear. V lost 4 bases to trimming and J lost 5 bases, with 6 bases between them. The CDR3 is made up of 12 amino acids. Germline V gene lookup returns CDR1 KGHSH and CDR2 LQKENI. CDR3 in amino acids: CASSRADNEQFF. Written as DNA, the CDR3 is TGTGCCAGCTCACGGGCTGACAATGAGCAGTTCTTC.

The chain uses TRBV10-3 and TRBJ1-2; 8 nucleotides line up with TRBD1. The junction had 7 bases not matched to a gene; V was cut back by 6 bases and J by 4 bases. Germline loops: CDR1 ENHRY, CDR2 SYGVKD. The CDR3 totals 14 residues. DNA of the CDR3: TGTGCCATCAGCCCTGAAACAGGGGGCTATGGCTACACCTTC. It is translated as CAISPETGGYGYTF.

The rearrangement uses TRBV28 and TRBJ2-7, with D unclear. Germline V gene sequence: CDR1 MDHEN, CDR2 SYDVKM. V gave up 5 bases and J gave up 0 bases, with 14 bases separating them. There are 15 residues in the CDR3. CDR3 coding DNA: TGTGCCAGCAGTCATACAGTGTCGAGCTCCTACGAGCAGTACTTC. This encodes CASSHTVSSSYEQYF. Filled out from reference TRBV28 and TRBJ2-7, the complete variable domain reads DVKVTQSSRYLVKRTGEKVFLECVQDMDHENMFWYRQDPGLGLRLIYFSYDVKMKEKGDIPEGYSVSREKKERFSLILESASTNQTSMYLCASSHTVSSSYEQYFGPGTRLTVT.

This rearrangement joins TRBV7-2 to TRBJ1-5; possible D gene TRBD1, 6 bases. V shed 5 bases and J shed 4 bases, with 9 bases lying between them. The CDR3 is 13 amino acids. Per the germline V gene, CDR1 is SGHTA and CDR2 is FQGNSA. Here the CDR3 reads CASSGQSNQPQHF. Written as DNA, the CDR3 is TGTGCCAGCAGCGGACAGTCTAATCAGCCCCAGCATTTT. The entire variable domain, with the rest obtained from reference TRBV7-2 and TRBJ1-5, is as follows: GAGVSQSPSNKVTEKGKDVELRCDPISGHTALYWYRQSLGQGLEFLIYFQGNSAPDKSGLPSDRFSAERTGGSVSTLTIQRTQQEDSAVYLCASSGQSNQPQHFGDGTRLSIL.

The chain links TRBV6-5 to TRBJ2-7; 10 bases are a match to TRBD1. The V gene end was trimmed by 5 bases and the J gene end by 6 bases; junction bases not matched to a gene: 7. The CDR3 contains 14 residues. In germline, CDR1 is MNHEY, CDR2 SVGAGI. The CDR3 here is CASSRTGGIGEQYF. CDR3 sequence (DNA): TGTGCCAGCAGTCGGACAGGGGGTATTGGCGAGCAGTACTTC.

The chain recombines TRBV30 with TRBJ2-2, with TRBD1 matching 8 bases. The trim removed 3 bases at V and 0 bases at J, leaving 6 bases unmatched. The germline V gene has CDR1 GTSNPN and CDR2 SVGIG (reference sequence). The CDR3 runs to 16 residues. The CDR3 DNA sequence: TGTGCCTGGAGCGATGACAGGGGCACGAACACCGGGGAGCTGTTTTTT. It yields the protein CAWSDDRGTNTGELFF.

This clone appeared a single time. The rearrangement joins TRBV11-3 to TRBJ1-1; no clear D. Trimming stripped 3 bases from V and 8 bases from J, with 10 bases between. CDR3 length: 12 residues. Germline loops: CDR1 SGHNT, CDR2 YENEEA. DNA for the CDR3: TGTGCCAGCAGCTTTGCCAGTCGAGAAGCTTTCTTT. Translated, it gives CASSFASREAFF.

The chain couples TRBV28 to TRBJ2-7, with TRBD1 as a possible D gene (5 bases). V was clipped by 8 bases and J by 3 bases, with 11 bases between them. This CDR3 is 12 amino acids long. Germline V CDR1 and CDR2: MDHEN, SYDVKM. The CDR3 spells CASLDSHYEQYF. CDR3 in DNA: TGTGCCAGCCTTGACAGCCACTACGAGCAGTACTTC.

The chain joins TRBV19 to TRBJ2-7; D is possibly TRBD2 (6 bases). The germline V gene encodes CDR1 LNHDA and CDR2 SQIVND (reference sequence). The V end lost 5 bases, the J end lost 6 bases, and 14 bases lay between the germline ends. The CDR3 runs to 13 residues. CDR3 DNA: TGTGCCAGTAGTGGAGGGAGTTGGGGCGAGCAGTACTTC. Translating it yields CASSGGSWGEQYF.

V is TRBV4-2 and J is TRBJ2-3; the match to TRBD2 covers 8 bases. The germline CDR1 and CDR2 sequences are LGHNA and YNFKEQ. V dropped 0 bases and J dropped 5; count of bases not matched to a gene: 4. CDR3 length: 15 residues. In DNA, the CDR3 is TGTGCCAGCAGCCAAGAGGCAGCGGGAGTAGATACGCAGTATTTT. It encodes CASSQEAAGVDTQYF.